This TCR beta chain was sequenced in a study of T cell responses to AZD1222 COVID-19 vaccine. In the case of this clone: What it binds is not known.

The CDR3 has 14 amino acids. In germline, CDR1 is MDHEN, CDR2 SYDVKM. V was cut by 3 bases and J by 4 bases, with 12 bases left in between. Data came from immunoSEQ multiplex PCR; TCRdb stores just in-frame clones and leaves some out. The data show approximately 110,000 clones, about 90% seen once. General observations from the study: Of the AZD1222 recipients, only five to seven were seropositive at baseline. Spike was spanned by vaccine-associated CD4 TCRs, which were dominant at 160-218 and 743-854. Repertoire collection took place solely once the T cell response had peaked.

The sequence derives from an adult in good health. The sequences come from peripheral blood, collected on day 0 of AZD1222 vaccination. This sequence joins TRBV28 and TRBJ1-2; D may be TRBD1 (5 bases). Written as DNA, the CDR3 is TGTGCCAGCAGTTTGGCAGGGCTCGTCTATGGCTACACCTTC. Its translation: CASSLAGLVYGYTF.